A selection of T cell receptor beta chains follows, all from one sample in a study of T cells in Graves' hyperthyroidism and ophthalmopathy. TCRdb used MiXCR to reprocess the multiplex PCR reads, holding one entry per CDR3 protein. The table includes 450,000 to 700,000 distinct CDR3 sequences, 46% detected once. Sequenced sample: peripheral blood or thyroid tissue (not recorded which). The source is an adult woman with Graves' disease, either hyperthyroidism or ophthalmopathy (not recorded which). Both conserved end residues are part of each CDR3. The D gene is left open where the match is weak. Part of the rows lack a size; the others show once, few, many or a class for expanded clones.

>-|TRBV6-1|TRBJ2-5|-
TGTGCCAGCAGTGAATGGGGACATGGTCAGCCCCAGTACTTC
CASSEWGHGQPQYF
>-|TRBV25-1|TRBJ2-7|-
TGTGCCAGCAGTGCGCCTTACAGGGACGAGCAGTACTTC
CASSAPYRDEQYF
>-|TRBV7-3|TRBJ1-5|-
TGTGCCAGCAGCTTGGGTGGAGAGACCCAGCATTTT
CASSLGGETQHF
>-|TRBV9|TRBJ2-2|-
TGTGCCAGCAGCGTAGACCCCTTTATTGGGAGCACCGGGGAGCTGTTTTTT
CASSVDPFIGSTGELFF
>many|TRBV19|TRBJ1-2|-
TGTGCCAGTAGTAGGGGGTACTCTGGCTACACCTTC
CASSRGYSGYTF
>-|TRBV7-2|TRBJ2-5|-
TGTGCCAGCAGGGGTAGGGCTGACACTGAAGAGACCCAGTACTTC
CASRGRADTEETQYF
>-|TRBV6-5|TRBJ2-7|-
TGTGCCAGCAGTTGGGTCTCGGGCTCCTACGAGCAGTACTTC
CASSWVSGSYEQYF
>many|TRBV7-2|TRBJ2-5|-
TGTGCCAGCAGCTCCACCTTTAAACCCGGGGAGACCCAGTACTTC
CASSSTFKPGETQYF
>-|TRBV6-2/TRBV6-3|TRBJ2-7|TRBD2
TGTGCCAGCAGCCGCGGCGAAGCGGGAGGGATCTACGAGCAGTACTTC
CASSRGEAGGIYEQYF
>many|TRBV3-1|TRBJ1-2|TRBD1
TGTGCCAGCAGCCAAGCCGGGACAGGGGGTGGCTACACCTTC
CASSQAGTGGGYTF
>many|TRBV10-1|TRBJ2-2|-
TGCGCCAGCAGTGAAGAGCCAGAGAACACCGGGGAGCTGTTTTTT
CASSEEPENTGELFF
>once|TRBV20-1|TRBJ1-5|-
TGCAGTGCTGTAATTCTAGCGGGAGAGAGCTACGAGCATTTT
CSAVILAGESYEHF
>few|TRBV7-3|TRBJ2-2|-
TGTGCCAGCAGCTTCGGGACCCGCACCGGGGAGCTGTTTTTT
CASSFGTRTGELFF
>many|TRBV6-6|TRBJ2-2|-
TGTGCCAGCAGTTACTCATGGGTGCCCGGGGAGCTGTTTTTT
CASSYSWVPGELFF
>many|TRBV7-8|TRBJ2-7|TRBD1
TGTGCCAGCAGCCTGACAGGGGGGACCTACGAGCAGTACTTC
CASSLTGGTYEQYF
>-|TRBV30|TRBJ1-1|TRBD1
TGTGCCTGGAGTCTTTCTACAGGGGGGTGGACTGAAGCTTTCTTT
CAWSLSTGGWTEAFF
>many|TRBV5-5|TRBJ1-5|-
TGTGCCAGCAGTCAGGGATTCAATCAGCCCCAGCATTTT
CASSQGFNQPQHF
>-|TRBV7-9|TRBJ2-7|-
TGTGCCAGCAGCCGGGTGGGACCCTGGGAGCAGTACTTC
CASSRVGPWEQYF
>many|TRBV2|TRBJ2-2|-
TGTGCCAGCAGAGAGATATCTGGGGAGCTGTTTTTT
CASREISGELFF
>-|TRBV20-1|TRBJ2-7|TRBD2
TGCAGTGCTGGCGAGCTAGCGGCCAACTCCTACGAGCAGTACTTC
CSAGELAANSYEQYF
>-|TRBV29-1|TRBJ1-2|-
TGCAGCGTTGAAGGGCGGGGGGCTAAGGGCTACACCTTC
CSVEGRGAKGYTF
>-|TRBV9|TRBJ2-7|-
TGTGCCTGGAGTGTACCTGTTTTTAGCAGGCGGTACGAGCAGTACTTC
CAWSVPVFSRRYEQYF
>-|TRBV12-3/TRBV12-4|TRBJ2-7|-
TGTGCCAGCAGTTACAGGGTCGAGCAGTACTTC
CASSYRVEQYF